One T cell receptor beta chain is described in this entry. The data originate from a study of shared T cell receptors in the human thymus. Profiled with immunoSEQ multiplex PCR; TCRdb holds only in-frame clones, not every one. The data contain 600,000 to 900,000 clones, roughly 85% of them singletons. This CDR3 has 16 residues. After removal of 3 bases from V and 2 bases from J, the junction contained 9 bases not matched to a gene. Germline CDR1 and CDR2: MGHRA and YSYEKL. The same specimen was also included in a second study, on human thymus T cells. That source reports: What appeared biased in thymic and blood repertoires was the usage of V and J genes. In unrelated individuals, thymic repertoires overlapped highly, according to related research.

This receptor was taken from a girl under three years old with a congenital heart defect. The chain is built from TRBV4-1 and TRBJ2-7; TRBD1 matches at 8 bases. The sample comprised thymocytes. The DNA of the CDR3 is TGCGCCAGCAGCCACTGGACAGGGAGCATCCCCTACGAGCAGTACTTC. Translated: CASSHWTGSIPYEQYF.